This T cell receptor (beta chain) came from a study of long-term antiretroviral therapy in people with HIV. Treatment for all HIV-infected participants took place in the United States. Trimming cost V 7 bases and J 3 bases; bases outside gene matches: 11. This CDR3 contains 16 residues. Germline CDR1 reads SGHVS; CDR2 reads FNYEAQ. With survey level as its setting, the immunoSEQ assay was v3.0. Sequencing aimed to cover about 35,000-50,000 T-cell genomes per sample. Sequencing used immunoSEQ multiplex PCR; TCRdb keeps in-frame clones, though not all of them. The sample includes over 15,000 clones, 70% to 90% of them seen just once. Concerning this clone itself: Antigen specificity is unknown.

General study results and limits: On ART adherence, viral resistance or therapy changes, no data were available. Against controls, HIV repertoires showed narrower ranges of CDR3 length.

V is TRBV7-6 and J is TRBJ2-7; 11 bases align to TRBD1. The sample in question was unsorted PBMCs, obtained 0.1 years before starting antiretroviral therapy. This clonotype originated in a man younger than 35 with HIV. Here the CDR3 DNA reads TGTGCCAGCACCTCAATAGGGGGACAGGGGGACTACGAGCAGTACTTC. Translated, it gives CASTSIGGQGDYEQYF.